Listed below are T cell receptor beta chains from one sample, sequenced in a study of blood T cell repertoires in COVID-19. Here immunoSEQ multiplex PCR was the method, and the copy in TCRdb shows in-frame clones only, minus some. Here the sample spans nearly 55,000 clones, about 82% being singletons. Material for sequencing was peripheral blood. The origin of the receptors is a man between 65 and 85 years old with active COVID-19. CDR3s include the opening cysteine and the closing phenylalanine or tryptophan. D genes are given only for firm matches. Clone sizes are given selectively: once, few, many, or a class where the clone is expanded.

clone size	D gene	V gene	J gene	CDR3 protein	CDR3 DNA
.	.	TRBV27	TRBJ2-1	CASSFNGVGQKNNEQFF	TGTGCCAGCAGTTTCAATGGGGTCGGACAGAAAAACAATGAGCAGTTCTTC
.	.	TRBV12-3/TRBV12-4	TRBJ1-6	CASSLASNSPLHF	TGTGCCAGCAGTTTAGCGTCGAATTCACCCCTCCACTTT
.	.	TRBV19	TRBJ2-2	CASSVGTTNTGELFF	TGTGCCAGTAGTGTCGGGACAACTAACACCGGGGAGCTGTTTTTT
once	.	TRBV21-1	TRBJ2-3	CASGESSTDTQYF	TGTGCCAGCGGAGAGAGCAGCACAGATACGCAGTATTTT
.	.	TRBV24-1	TRBJ2-2	CATSSGRPPKDTGELFF	TGTGCCACCAGTTCGGGTAGGCCCCCCAAAGACACCGGGGAGCTGTTTTTT
.	.	TRBV27	TRBJ1-4	CASRGLWMGKLFF	TGTGCCAGCAGGGGCTTATGGATGGGAAAACTGTTTTTT
.	.	TRBV9	TRBJ1-4	CASSISGAAGGGLFF	TGTGCCAGCAGCATTTCTGGGGCCGCTGGGGGGGGACTGTTTTTT
.	TRBD1	TRBV19	TRBJ2-7	CASNPTGRDEQYF	TGTGCCAGTAACCCGACAGGGAGAGACGAGCAGTACTTC
.	.	TRBV9	TRBJ2-3	CASSVGIGKGVIGDTQYF	TGTGCCAGCAGCGTCGGGATCGGCAAGGGGGTAATTGGAGATACGCAGTATTTT
.	TRBD1	TRBV7-2	TRBJ2-3	CASSLAPGTGQITDTQYF	TGTGCCAGCAGCTTAGCCCCAGGGACGGGACAGATCACAGATACGCAGTATTTT
once	TRBD1	TRBV6-4	TRBJ1-2	CASRPSGTGGGGYTF	TGTGCCAGCAGACCGTCCGGGACAGGGGGTGGTGGCTACACCTTC
few	.	TRBV7-3	TRBJ2-2	CASSPQRGGELFF	TGTGCCAGCAGCCCCCAAAGGGGCGGGGAGCTGTTTTTT
few	.	TRBV5-5	TRBJ1-3	CASSLYSSGNTIYF	TGTGCCAGCAGCTTGTATAGCTCTGGAAACACCATATATTTT
.	.	TRBV7-2	TRBJ1-1	CASSFRRAGATEAFF	TGTGCCAGCAGCTTCCGCCGAGCGGGGGCCACTGAAGCTTTCTTT
.	TRBD1	TRBV7-2	TRBJ2-1	CASSLASRDRLNEQFF	TGTGCCAGCAGCTTAGCGAGTCGGGACAGGTTAAATGAGCAGTTCTTC
.	.	TRBV7-6	TRBJ2-3	CASSSSSGGRTDTQYF	TGTGCCAGCAGCTCGTCCTCGGGGGGCAGGACAGATACGCAGTATTTT
.	.	TRBV6-5	TRBJ2-1	CASRGPAYNEQFF	TGTGCCAGCAGGGGGCCAGCCTACAATGAGCAGTTCTTC
few	.	TRBV6-1	TRBJ2-7	CASSDPGGADEQYF	TGTGCCAGCAGTGACCCCGGCGGAGCGGACGAGCAGTACTTC
few	.	TRBV24-1	TRBJ1-2	CATSAKFGQNYGYTF	TGTGCCACCAGTGCGAAATTTGGACAAAACTATGGCTACACCTTC
.	TRBD1	TRBV19	TRBJ1-5	CASSIDLTGAQPQHF	TGTGCCAGTAGTATAGATTTAACAGGGGCTCAGCCCCAGCATTTT
.	.	TRBV7-9	TRBJ1-5	CASSSGGGRENQPQHF	TGTGCCAGCAGCTCCGGGGGGGGGCGCGAAAATCAGCCCCAGCATTTT
.	TRBD2	TRBV5-1	TRBJ2-1	CASSLGTSGPYNEQFF	TGCGCCAGCAGCTTGGGGACTAGCGGTCCCTACAATGAGCAGTTCTTC
.	TRBD1	TRBV6-5	TRBJ1-6	CASSNRQGADSPLHF	TGTGCCAGCAGTAACAGACAGGGGGCTGATTCACCCCTCCACTTT
.	TRBD2	TRBV6-4	TRBJ2-3	CASSDLSGGATDTQYF	TGTGCCAGCAGTGACCTCAGCGGGGGGGCCACAGATACGCAGTATTTT
.	TRBD2	TRBV5-5	TRBJ2-1	CASSSGGARGNEQFF	TGTGCCAGCAGCTCCGGGGGGGCCAGGGGCAATGAGCAGTTCTTC
.	TRBD1	TRBV30	TRBJ1-2	CAWRGPGQGLIGNYGYTF	TGTGCCTGGAGAGGACCGGGACAGGGACTAATTGGGAACTATGGCTACACCTTC
.	.	TRBV7-2	TRBJ1-6	CASSPSGGPTSPLHF	TGTGCCAGCAGCCCGAGCGGGGGGCCTACTTCACCCCTCCACTTT
.	.	TRBV9	TRBJ1-1	CASSPRTAMNTEAFF	TGTGCCAGCAGCCCGAGGACAGCCATGAACACTGAAGCTTTCTTT
.	.	TRBV5-1	TRBJ2-7	CASSLSWSGPSSYEQYF	TGCGCCAGCAGCTTGTCCTGGTCGGGTCCAAGCTCCTACGAGCAGTACTTC
.	.	TRBV2	TRBJ1-6	CASSEARGAYNSPLHF	TGTGCCAGCAGTGAAGCCCGGGGAGCTTATAATTCACCCCTCCACTTT
.	TRBD1	TRBV7-2	TRBJ1-1	CASSLSGGHTEAFF	TGTGCCAGCAGCTTATCAGGGGGGCACACTGAAGCTTTCTTT
.	.	TRBV6-6	TRBJ1-5	CASSPDLPKNTNQPQHF	TGTGCCAGCAGTCCGGACTTGCCCAAAAATACGAATCAGCCCCAGCATTTT
.	TRBD1	TRBV10-2	TRBJ1-5	CASSDRGNQPQHF	TGCGCCAGCTCCGACAGGGGCAATCAGCCCCAGCATTTT
once	.	TRBV10-3	TRBJ2-7	CAISPGSEQYF	TGTGCCATCAGTCCAGGGTCCGAGCAGTACTTC
.	.	TRBV9	TRBJ1-2	CASSKGSGLYGYTF	TGTGCCAGCAGCAAGGGTTCTGGACTCTATGGCTACACCTTC
.	.	TRBV7-2	TRBJ2-2	CASSLVRAGELFF	TGTGCCAGCAGCTTAGTGAGGGCCGGGGAGCTGTTTTTT
.	TRBD1	TRBV19	TRBJ1-2	CASQGGGYYGYTF	TGTGCCAGTCAGGGGGGCGGCTACTATGGCTACACCTTC
once	TRBD2	TRBV5-4	TRBJ2-5	CASSRTSQAETQYF	TGTGCCAGCAGCCGGACTAGCCAGGCGGAGACCCAGTACTTC
.	.	TRBV6-1	TRBJ1-3	CASSERQVGSGNTIYF	TGTGCCAGCAGTGAGCGACAGGTGGGGTCTGGAAACACCATATATTTT
.	TRBD1	TRBV5-1	TRBJ1-1	CASSTRQGAAEAFF	TGCGCCAGCAGCACCCGACAGGGGGCGGCTGAAGCTTTCTTT
.	.	TRBV3-1/TRBV3-2	TRBJ1-1	CASSQGVAMNTEAFF	TGTGCCAGCAGCCAAGGTGTAGCTATGAACACTGAAGCTTTCTTT
once	.	TRBV28	TRBJ2-1	CASTYGSYNEQFF	TGTGCCAGCACTTACGGTTCCTACAATGAGCAGTTCTTC
.	TRBD2	TRBV7-2	TRBJ2-5	CASSSGTNQETQYF	TGTGCCAGCAGCTCTGGGACTAATCAAGAGACCCAGTACTTC
.	TRBD1	TRBV18	TRBJ1-1	CASSHDRGNTEAFF	TGTGCCAGCTCCCATGACAGGGGGAACACTGAAGCTTTCTTT
few	TRBD1	TRBV5-1	TRBJ2-7	CASSTDRGSHLSYEQYF	TGCGCCAGCAGCACCGACAGGGGTTCTCACCTCTCCTACGAGCAGTACTTC
.	.	TRBV30	TRBJ1-5	CAWSVGRVGFSGQPQHF	TGTGCCTGGAGTGTTGGGAGGGTTGGTTTTAGTGGTCAGCCCCAGCATTTT
.	.	TRBV7-2	TRBJ2-1	CASSANSFYNEQFF	TGTGCCAGCAGCGCCAACAGTTTCTACAATGAGCAGTTCTTC
.	TRBD1	TRBV5-1	TRBJ1-4	CASSSQGADEKLFF	TGCGCCAGCAGCTCTCAGGGGGCGGATGAAAAACTGTTTTTT
.	.	TRBV11-3	TRBJ2-7	CASSFGRVGEQYF	TGTGCCAGCAGCTTCGGCAGGGTGGGTGAGCAGTACTTC
.	.	TRBV7-2	TRBJ1-6	CAIPGASYNSPLHF	TGTGCCATTCCAGGGGCCTCCTATAATTCACCCCTCCACTTT
.	.	TRBV6-5	TRBJ2-4	CASTLGSQNIQYF	TGTGCCAGCACCCTAGGGAGCCAAAACATTCAGTACTTC
.	.	TRBV27	TRBJ2-3	CASSLGAADTQYF	TGTGCCAGCAGTTTGGGGGCTGCGGATACGCAGTATTTT
.	TRBD2	TRBV12-3/TRBV12-4	TRBJ2-5	CASRVSGVETQYF	TGTGCCAGCAGGGTTAGCGGGGTGGAGACCCAGTACTTC
.	TRBD1	TRBV4-2	TRBJ1-2	CASSRTPGQKYYGYTF	TGTGCCAGCAGCCGGACCCCGGGACAGAAATACTACGGCTACACCTTC